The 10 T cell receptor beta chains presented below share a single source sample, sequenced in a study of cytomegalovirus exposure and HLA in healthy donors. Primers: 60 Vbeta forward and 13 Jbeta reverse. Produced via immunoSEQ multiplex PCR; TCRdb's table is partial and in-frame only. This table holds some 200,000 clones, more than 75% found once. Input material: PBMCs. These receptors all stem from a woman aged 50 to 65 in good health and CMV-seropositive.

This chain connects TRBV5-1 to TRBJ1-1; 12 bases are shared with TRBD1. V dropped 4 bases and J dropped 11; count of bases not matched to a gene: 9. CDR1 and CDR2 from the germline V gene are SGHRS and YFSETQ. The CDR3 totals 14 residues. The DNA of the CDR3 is TGCGCCAGCAGCCCATTAGGGACAGGGGGCTACGCTTTCTTT. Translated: CASSPLGTGGYAFF.

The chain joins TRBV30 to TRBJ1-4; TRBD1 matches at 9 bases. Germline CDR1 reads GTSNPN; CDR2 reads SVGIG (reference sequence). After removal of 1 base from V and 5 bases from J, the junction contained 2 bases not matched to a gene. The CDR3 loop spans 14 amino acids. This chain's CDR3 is CAWSGQGGNEKLFF. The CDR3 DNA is TGTGCCTGGAGTGGACAGGGGGGAAATGAAAAACTGTTTTTT.

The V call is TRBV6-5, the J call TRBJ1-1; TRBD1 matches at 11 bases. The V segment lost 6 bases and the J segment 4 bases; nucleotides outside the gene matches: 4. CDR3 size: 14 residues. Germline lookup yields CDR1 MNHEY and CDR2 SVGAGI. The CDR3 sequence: CASSGQGASTEAFF. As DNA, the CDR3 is TGTGCCAGCAGCGGACAGGGGGCTAGCACTGAAGCTTTCTTT.

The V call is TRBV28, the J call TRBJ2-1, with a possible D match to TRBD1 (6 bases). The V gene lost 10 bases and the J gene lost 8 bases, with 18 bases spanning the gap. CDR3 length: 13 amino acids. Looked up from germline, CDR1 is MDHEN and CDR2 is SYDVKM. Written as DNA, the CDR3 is TGTGCCACCCAGGGGCAGGGTGTGTATGAGCAGTTCTTC. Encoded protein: CATQGQGVYEQFF.

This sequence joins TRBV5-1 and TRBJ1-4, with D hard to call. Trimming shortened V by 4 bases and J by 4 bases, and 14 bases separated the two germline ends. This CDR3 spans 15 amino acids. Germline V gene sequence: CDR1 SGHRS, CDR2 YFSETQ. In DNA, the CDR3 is TGCGCCAGCAGCCAGTACGGGGTGGATAATGAAAAACTGTTTTTT. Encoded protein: CASSQYGVDNEKLFF.

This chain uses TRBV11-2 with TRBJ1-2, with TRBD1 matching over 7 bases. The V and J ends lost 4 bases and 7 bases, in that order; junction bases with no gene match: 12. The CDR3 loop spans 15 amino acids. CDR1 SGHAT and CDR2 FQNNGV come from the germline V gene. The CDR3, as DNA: TGTGCCAGCAGCTCAGGGACCCAGGACAGGCCTGGCTACACCTTC. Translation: CASSSGTQDRPGYTF.

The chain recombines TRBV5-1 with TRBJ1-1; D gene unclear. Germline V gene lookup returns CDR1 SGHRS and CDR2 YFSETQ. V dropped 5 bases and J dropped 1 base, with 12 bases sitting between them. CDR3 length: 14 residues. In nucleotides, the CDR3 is TGCGCCAGCAGTTACGGGCGGGGGAACACTGAAGCTTTCTTT. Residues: CASSYGRGNTEAFF.

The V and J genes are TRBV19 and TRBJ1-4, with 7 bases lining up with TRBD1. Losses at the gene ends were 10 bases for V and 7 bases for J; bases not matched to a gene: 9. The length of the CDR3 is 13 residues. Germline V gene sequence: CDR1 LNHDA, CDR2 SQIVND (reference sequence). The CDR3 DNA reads TGTGCCACCGGACAGGCCAAGGGTGAAAAACTGTTTTTT. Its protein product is CATGQAKGEKLFF.

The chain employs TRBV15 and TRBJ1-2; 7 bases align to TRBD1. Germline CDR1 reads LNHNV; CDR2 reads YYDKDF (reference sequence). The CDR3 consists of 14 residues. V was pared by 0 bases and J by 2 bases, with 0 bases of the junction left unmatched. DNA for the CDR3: TGTGCCACCAGCAGAGAGGACAGGAACTATGGCTACACCTTC. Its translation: CATSREDRNYGYTF. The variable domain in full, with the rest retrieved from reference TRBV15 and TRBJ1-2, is DAMVIQNPRYQVTQFGKPVTLSCSQTLNHNVMYWYQQKSSQAPKLLFHYYDKDFNNEADTPDNFQSRRPNTSFCFLDIRSPGLGDTAMYLCATSREDRNYGYTFGSGTRLTVV.

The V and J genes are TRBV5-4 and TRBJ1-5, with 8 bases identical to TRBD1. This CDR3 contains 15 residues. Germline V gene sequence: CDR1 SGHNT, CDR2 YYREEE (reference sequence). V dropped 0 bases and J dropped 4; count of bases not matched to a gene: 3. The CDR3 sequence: CASSLGGQGNQPQHF. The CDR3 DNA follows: TGTGCCAGCAGCTTGGGTGGACAGGGAAATCAGCCCCAGCATTTT. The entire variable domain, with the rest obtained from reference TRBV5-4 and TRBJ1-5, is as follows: ETGVTQSPTHLIKTRGQQVTLRCSSQSGHNTVSWYQQALGQGPQFIFQYYREEENGRGNFPPRFSGLQFPNYSSELNVNALELDDSALYLCASSLGGQGNQPQHFGDGTRLSIL.